This TCR beta chain derives from a study of blood T cells in healthy people across ages. Researchers isolated at least 6 million PBMCs per sample. At least 6 micrograms of total RNA were extracted per sample. For this clonotype: Its target is not known.

For the second PCR, which ran for about 7 to 11 cycles, a sample-barcoded 5' primer and a J-beta primer mix were used. Each sample provided no less than 2.5 million CDR3-containing paired-end reads. A single record per CDR3 protein comes from TCRdb applying MiXCR to the 5' RACE reads. Of around 870,000 distinct CDR3 sequences listed, 25% to 35% were seen once; the top ten hold 15% to 20%. Regarding the study as a whole: Naive and antigen-experienced cells could not be conclusively compared, given unsorted PBMCs.

The CDR3 is 15 residues long. V lost 2 bases to trimming and J lost 3 bases; unmatched junction nucleotides: 5. Germline V lookup: CDR1 MNHEY, CDR2 SVGAGI. The chain is built from TRBV6-5 and TRBJ1-2; 8 bases map to TRBD1. Sample: blood. The origin of this receptor is an elderly woman in good health. The CDR3 DNA reads TGTGCCAGCAGTTACGGACAGGGCTTTCACTATGGCTACACCTTC. Its translation: CASSYGQGFHYGYTF.